This T cell receptor (beta chain) was captured in a study of PD-1 blockade in classical Hodgkin lymphoma. With no exception, relapse followed autologous stem cell transplantation in all patients, and brentuximab vedotin exposure varied. The CDR3 totals 16 residues. With 4 bases removed from V and 8 bases from J, the gap between germline ends came to 23 bases. Germline loops: CDR1 SEHNR, CDR2 FQNEAQ (reference sequence). TCRdb's copy holds only in-frame clones and misses some; the assay was immunoSEQ multiplex PCR. The table lists roughly 56,000 clones, around 89% of them singletons. Regarding this clone: Its antigen remains unidentified.

General observations from the study: Factors driving the repertoire differences, possibly disease activity or prior therapy, remain undefined. Prior to therapy, complete responders displayed diversity much like that of newly diagnosed patients. In CD4+ cells, TCR diversity went up significantly by C4D1, but in CD8+ cells it did not.

J is TRBJ1-2 and V is TRBV7-9, with D tentatively TRBD1 (5 bases). This receptor was identified in a human donor with classical Hodgkin lymphoma. Specimen: peripheral blood mononuclear cells (PBMCs), collected before the second cycle of nivolumab. CDR3: CASSSIETGDLVGYTF. In DNA, the CDR3 is TGTGCCAGCAGCTCGATTGAAACGGGGGATTTAGTCGGCTACACCTTC.